One sample yielded the 22 T cell receptor beta chains listed below, sequenced in a study of blood T cell repertoires in COVID-19. Sequencing used immunoSEQ multiplex PCR; TCRdb keeps in-frame clones, though not all of them. The sample lists some 30,000 clones, 75% to 90% occurring once. The sample comprised peripheral blood. These receptor sequences come from a man aged 45-60 years with active or convalescent COVID-19.

This clone was counted only a few times. V usage is TRBV18 and J usage is TRBJ1-6; 8 nucleotides line up with TRBD1. Germline V lookup: CDR1 KGHSH, CDR2 LQKENI. V was pared by 2 bases and J by 7 bases, with 4 bases of the junction left unmatched. The CDR3 sequence is 15 residues long. The CDR3: CASSPVTGVNSPLHF. The CDR3 DNA is TGTGCCAGCTCACCAGTGACAGGGGTCAATTCACCCCTCCACTTT. The whole variable domain, remainder taken from reference TRBV18 and TRBJ1-6, is NAGVMQNPRHLVRRRGQEARLRCSPMKGHSHVYWYRQLPEEGLKFMVYLQKENIIDESGMPKERFSAEFPKEGPSILRIQQVVRGDSAAYFCASSPVTGVNSPLHFGNGTRLTVT.

This rearrangement joins TRBV7-8 to TRBJ1-1, with D perhaps matching TRBD1 (6 bases). The V gene lost 1 base and the J gene lost 2 bases, with 14 bases spanning the gap. CDR3 length equals 16 residues. From germline, CDR1 is SGHVS and CDR2 FQNEAQ. CDR3 loop: CASSLDPGHPNTEAFF. The CDR3 DNA follows: TGTGCCAGCAGCTTAGACCCGGGACATCCTAACACTGAAGCTTTCTTT.

The chain has TRBV30 and TRBJ2-6; 9 nucleotides align to TRBD1. CDR1 is GTSNPN, CDR2 SVGIG, per germline (reference sequence). This CDR3 is 20 amino acids long. Losses at the gene ends were 2 bases for V and 0 bases for J; bases not matched to a gene: 14. The CDR3 protein is CAWSKWRSGTGSSGANVLTF. CDR3 nucleotides: TGTGCCTGGAGTAAATGGAGGTCTGGGACAGGGAGCTCTGGGGCCAACGTCCTGACTTTC.

The chain is built from TRBV7-9 and TRBJ1-1; no definite D call. Germline assignment: CDR1 SEHNR and CDR2 FQNEAQ (reference sequence). This CDR3 has 15 amino acids. V lost 0 bases and J lost 0, with 8 bases in between. The CDR3 spells CASSLATILNTEAFF. As DNA, the CDR3 is TGTGCCAGCAGCTTAGCCACAATCCTGAACACTGAAGCTTTCTTT.

The J gene is TRBJ2-3, the V gene TRBV7-9, with a weak D call TRBD1 (5 bases). Germline assignment: CDR1 SEHNR and CDR2 FQNEAQ (reference sequence). The V end was cut by 2 bases, the J end by 4 bases, with 10 bases between. The CDR3 consists of 14 residues. The DNA for the CDR3 is TGTGCCAGCAGCTTACCAGGGCCCCCAGATACGCAGTATTTT. Translated, it gives CASSLPGPPDTQYF.

This rearrangement joins TRBV4-2 to TRBJ1-2, with 9 nucleotides matching TRBD1. The CDR3 has 18 residues. Trimming cost V 0 bases and J 4 bases; bases outside gene matches: 12. Germline CDR1 is LGHNA and CDR2 is YNFKEQ. The CDR3 here is CASSQEGGWDRASYGYTF. CDR3 coding DNA: TGTGCCAGCAGCCAAGAGGGGGGGTGGGACAGGGCATCCTATGGCTACACCTTC.

Only one count was recorded for this clone. V and J are TRBV5-1 and TRBJ2-1, with D possibly TRBD2 on 5 matching bases. The germline V gene encodes CDR1 SGHRS and CDR2 YFSETQ. Trimming pared 0 bases from V and 0 bases from J, leaving 10 bases between. The CDR3 loop spans 16 amino acids. Written as DNA, the CDR3 is TGCGCCAGCAGCTTGGAGCCTAGCTACTCCTACAATGAGCAGTTCTTC. Amino acids: CASSLEPSYSYNEQFF.

This clone is labeled as medium-sized. The chain combines TRBV18 with TRBJ2-2; possibly TRBD2 for D (6 bases). The CDR3 has 15 amino acids. V dropped 3 bases and J dropped 3 bases, with 11 bases sitting between them. Germline V lookup: CDR1 KGHSH, CDR2 LQKENI. The CDR3 region has the DNA TGTGCCAGCTCACCCCCGGGAGTGTACACCGGGGAGCTGTTTTTT. This translates into CASSPPGVYTGELFF.

This clone was observed a single time. J is TRBJ2-3 and V is TRBV18; TRBD2 matches at 9 bases. J gave up 0 bases and V 1 base, and 2 bases lay outside the gene matches. This CDR3 has 16 amino acids. Germline V gene sequence: CDR1 KGHSH, CDR2 LQKENI. DNA for the CDR3: TGTGCCAGCTCACCACTTACTAGCGGGAGCACAGATACGCAGTATTTT. It codes for CASSPLTSGSTDTQYF.

The chain combines TRBV10-3 with TRBJ1-2; tentatively, D is TRBD1 (5 bases). Trimming pared 3 bases from V and 3 bases from J, leaving 14 bases between. Germline CDR1 and CDR2: ENHRY and SYGVKD. The CDR3 totals 15 residues. CDR3 protein: CAISEGAGRHYGYTF. As DNA, the CDR3 is TGTGCCATCAGTGAAGGGGCAGGGCGGCACTATGGCTACACCTTC.

The chain links TRBV5-4 to TRBJ2-7; TRBD2 aligns across 14 bases. V shed 4 bases, J shed 4 bases, and the junction held 7 bases outside the gene matches. Germline V gene sequence: CDR1 SGHNT, CDR2 YYREEE (reference sequence). The CDR3 covers 16 residues. In DNA form, the CDR3 reads TGTGCCAGCAGCATTTGGACTAGCGGGAGGTCGTACGAGCAGTACTTC. Protein: CASSIWTSGRSYEQYF.

The rearrangement links TRBV9 to TRBJ2-7, with D possibly being TRBD1 (6 bases). Germline CDR1 reads SGDLS; CDR2 reads YYNGEE. The CDR3 runs to 18 residues. V was cut by 0 bases and J by 5 bases, with 24 bases left in between. The CDR3 spells CASSVEPQPRGGRDEQYF. The CDR3, as DNA: TGTGCCAGCAGCGTAGAGCCCCAACCTAGAGGGGGTCGTGACGAGCAGTACTTC.

This rearrangement joins TRBV6-5 to TRBJ2-7; D may be TRBD1 (5 bases). The CDR3 runs to 13 residues. Germline loops: CDR1 MNHEY, CDR2 SVGAGI. Trimming took 5 bases from V and 3 from J, leaving 11 bases between them. CDR3: CASSPGRVYEQYF. In nucleotides, the CDR3 is TGTGCCAGCAGTCCCGGCAGGGTCTACGAGCAGTACTTC.

V usage is TRBV6-5 and J usage is TRBJ2-5; D not certain. Germline assignment: CDR1 MNHEY and CDR2 SVGAGI. With 6 bases removed from V and 1 base from J, the gap between germline ends came to 12 bases. The CDR3 extends over 14 amino acids. CDR3 nucleotide sequence: TGTGCCAGCAGGCCTCCCGGCGGCCAAGAGACCCAGTACTTC. Protein product: CASRPPGGQETQYF.

This rearrangement joins TRBV2 to TRBJ2-2; 9 bases line up with TRBD2. From germline, CDR1 is SNHLY and CDR2 FYNNEI. This CDR3 spans 14 amino acids. The V gene end was trimmed by 6 bases and the J gene end by 5 bases; junction bases not matched to a gene: 4. CDR3 residues: CASRSGRLTGELFF. CDR3 nucleotide sequence: TGTGCCAGCAGAAGCGGGAGGTTAACCGGGGAGCTGTTTTTT.

V usage is TRBV18 and J usage is TRBJ2-7, with D possibly TRBD2 on 8 matching bases. The ends were cut back, 4 bases at V and 4 bases at J, with 17 bases in the middle. The CDR3 spans 15 residues. CDR1 is KGHSH, CDR2 LQKENI, per germline. Here the CDR3 reads CASSLTGTGGYEQYF. CDR3 DNA: TGTGCCAGCTCACTGACAGGGACGGGAGGGTACGAGCAGTACTTC.

V and J are TRBV6-1 and TRBJ2-5; D ambiguous. The CDR3 consists of 13 residues. CDR1 is MNHNS and CDR2 is SASEGT in the germline V gene. Between the trimmed V and J ends, which lost 3 bases and 4 bases, there was a span of 9 bases. CDR3 bases: TGTGCCAGCAGTGAGGGTGCAGGAGAGACCCAGTACTTC. Residues: CASSEGAGETQYF.

The V and J genes are TRBV29-1 and TRBJ2-1, with 7 bases matching TRBD1. The V segment lost 7 bases and the J segment 4 bases; nucleotides outside the gene matches: 10. This CDR3 region has 14 residues. Germline V CDR1 and CDR2: SQVTM, ANQGSEA. The CDR3 sequence: CSAYSGTDYNEQFF. The CDR3, as DNA: TGCAGCGCTTACTCCGGGACAGATTACAATGAGCAGTTCTTC.

The chain combines TRBV27 with TRBJ2-7, with 7 bases matching TRBD2. This CDR3 has 15 residues. The germline V gene has CDR1 MNHEY and CDR2 SMNVEV (reference sequence). V lost 5 bases, J lost 3 bases, and 10 bases stayed unmatched. The CDR3 nucleotides read TGTGCCAGCAGTCCCCGGGGGGTGGTGCGCTACGAGCAGTACTTC. Its translation: CASSPRGVVRYEQYF.

CDR3 in DNA: TGTGCCAGCAGTTACCCCGCGACGAGGGCTGCCGGGGAGCTGTTTTTT. Amino acid sequence: CASSYPATRAAGELFF. The gene calls are TRBV6-6 and TRBJ2-2; weak D call: TRBD2 (5 bases). The germline V gene has CDR1 MNHNY and CDR2 SVGAGI (reference sequence). V lost 2 bases, J lost 6 bases, and 16 bases lay in between. This CDR3 has 16 residues.

This chain links TRBV2 with TRBJ2-1; 7 bases align to TRBD1. Germline CDR1 reads SNHLY; CDR2 reads FYNNEI. CDR3 length: 15 residues. V shed 7 bases and J 6 bases; nucleotides not matched to a gene: 12. In DNA, the CDR3 is TGTGCCAGCACCAGAACAGGGGAAGGGGGCAATGAGCAGTTCTTC. Its translation is CASTRTGEGGNEQFF.

The gene calls are TRBV30 and TRBJ2-7, with D uncertain. V lost 1 base to trimming and J lost 0 bases, with 7 bases between them. Looked up from germline, CDR1 is GTSNPN and CDR2 is SVGIG (reference sequence). There are 13 residues in the CDR3. This CDR3 is CAWSGLSSYEQYF. In nucleotides, the CDR3 is TGTGCCTGGAGTGGTCTGAGCTCCTACGAGCAGTACTTC.